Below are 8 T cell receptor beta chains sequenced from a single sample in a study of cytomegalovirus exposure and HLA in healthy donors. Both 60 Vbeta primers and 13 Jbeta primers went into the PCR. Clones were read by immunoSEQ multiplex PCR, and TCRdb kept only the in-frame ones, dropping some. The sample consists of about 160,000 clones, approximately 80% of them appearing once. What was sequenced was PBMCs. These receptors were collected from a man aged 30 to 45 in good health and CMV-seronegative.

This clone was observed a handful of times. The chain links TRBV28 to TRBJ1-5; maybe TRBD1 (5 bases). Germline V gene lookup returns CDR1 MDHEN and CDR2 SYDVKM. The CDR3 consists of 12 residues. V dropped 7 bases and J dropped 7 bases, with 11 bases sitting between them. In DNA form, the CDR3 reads TGTGCCAGCAATATGGGGCAACAGCCCCAGCATTTT. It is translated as CASNMGQQPQHF.

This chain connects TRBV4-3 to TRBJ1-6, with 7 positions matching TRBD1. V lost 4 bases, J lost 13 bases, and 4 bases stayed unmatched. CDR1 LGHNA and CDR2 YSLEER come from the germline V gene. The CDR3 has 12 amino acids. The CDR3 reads CASSRQGSPLHF. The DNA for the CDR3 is TGCGCCAGCAGCCGACAGGGTTCGCCCCTCCACTTT.

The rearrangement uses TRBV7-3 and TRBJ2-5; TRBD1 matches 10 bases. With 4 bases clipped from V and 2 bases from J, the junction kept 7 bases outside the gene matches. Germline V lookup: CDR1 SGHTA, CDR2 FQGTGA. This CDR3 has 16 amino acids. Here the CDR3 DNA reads TGTGCCAGCAGCTCCCGGCCGGGACAGGGGCAAGAGACCCAGTACTTC. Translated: CASSSRPGQGQETQYF. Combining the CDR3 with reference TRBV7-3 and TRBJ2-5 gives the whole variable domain GAGVSQTPSNKVTEKGKYVELRCDPISGHTALYWYRQSLGQGPEFLIYFQGTGAADDSGLPNDRFFAVRPEGSVSTLKIQRTERGDSAVYLCASSSRPGQGQETQYFGPGTRLLVL.

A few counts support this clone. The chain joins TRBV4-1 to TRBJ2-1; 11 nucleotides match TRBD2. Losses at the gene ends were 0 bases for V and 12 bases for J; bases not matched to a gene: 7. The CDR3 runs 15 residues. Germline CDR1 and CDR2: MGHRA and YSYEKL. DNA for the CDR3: TGCGCCAGCAGCCAAGAAGGCCTAGCGGGGGGAGGGCAGTTCTTC. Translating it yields CASSQEGLAGGGQFF.

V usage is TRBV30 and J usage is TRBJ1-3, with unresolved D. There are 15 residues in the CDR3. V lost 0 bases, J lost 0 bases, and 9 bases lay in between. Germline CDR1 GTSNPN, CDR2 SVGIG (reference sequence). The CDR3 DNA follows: TGTGCCTGGAGTGTTGGGGAGCGCTCTGGAAACACCATATATTTT. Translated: CAWSVGERSGNTIYF.

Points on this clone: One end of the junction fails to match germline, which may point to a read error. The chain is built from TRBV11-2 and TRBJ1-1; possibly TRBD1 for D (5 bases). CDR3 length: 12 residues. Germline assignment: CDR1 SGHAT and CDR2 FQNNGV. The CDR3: CASSYGGENGLF. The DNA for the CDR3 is TGTGCCAGCAGCTATGGGGGGGAAAACGGTCTCTTT.

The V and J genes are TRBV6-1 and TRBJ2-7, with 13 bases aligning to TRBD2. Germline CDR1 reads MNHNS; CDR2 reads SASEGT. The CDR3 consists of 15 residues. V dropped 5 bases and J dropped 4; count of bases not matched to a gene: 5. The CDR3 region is CASSRGLAGAYEQYF. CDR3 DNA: TGTGCCAGCAGTCGCGGACTAGCGGGAGCGTACGAGCAGTACTTC.

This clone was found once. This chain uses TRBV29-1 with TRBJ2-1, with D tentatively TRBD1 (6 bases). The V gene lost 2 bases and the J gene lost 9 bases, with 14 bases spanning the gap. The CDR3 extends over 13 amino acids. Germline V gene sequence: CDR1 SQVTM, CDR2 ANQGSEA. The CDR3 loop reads CSVESLNRAEQFF. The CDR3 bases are TGCAGCGTTGAATCCCTAAACAGGGCTGAGCAGTTCTTC.